The 6 T cell receptor beta chains listed next were all sequenced from one sample in a study of cytomegalovirus exposure and HLA in healthy donors. TCRdb's table, derived via immunoSEQ multiplex PCR, lists solely in-frame clones and lacks some. The table lists about 330,000 clones, roughly 90% of them singletons. Sequencing was done on a sample of PBMCs. The source is a woman aged 30 to 39 in good health and CMV-seropositive.

This clone has a handful of counts. The J gene is TRBJ1-1, the V gene TRBV19; TRBD1 might be the D (5 bases). The length of the CDR3 is 16 residues. The V end lost 7 bases, the J end lost 0 bases, and 18 bases lay between the germline ends. Germline CDR1 reads LNHDA; CDR2 reads SQIVND (reference sequence). The CDR3 DNA reads as TGTGCCAGTAAAGAAGGGGCGGGAGGGATGAACACTGAAGCTTTCTTT. Protein: CASKEGAGGMNTEAFF.

This clone was found once. The CDR3 loop is CASSLEQGVNYGYTF. CDR3 nucleotide sequence: TGTGCCAGTAGTTTGGAACAGGGGGTTAACTATGGCTACACCTTC. The chain has TRBV19 and TRBJ1-2, with 8 bases fitting TRBD1. The CDR3 is made up of 15 amino acids. The V segment lost 5 bases and the J segment 1 base; nucleotides outside the gene matches: 6. Germline V gene data show CDR1 as LNHDA and CDR2 as SQIVND (reference sequence).

V gene TRBV19 combines with J gene TRBJ1-6, with D maybe TRBD1 (6 bases). V lost 3 bases and J lost 8, with 14 bases in between. Per germline, CDR1 LNHDA and CDR2 SQIVND (reference sequence). The CDR3 has 15 amino acids. The CDR3 DNA follows: TGTGCCAGTAGTATCGATGTCAGGGGAGATTCACCCCTCCACTTT. Its protein product is CASSIDVRGDSPLHF.

The V and J genes are TRBV6-1 and TRBJ2-3; D ambiguous. Germline loops: CDR1 MNHNS, CDR2 SASEGT. The CDR3 has 15 residues. Trimming shortened V by 3 bases and J by 2 bases, and 12 bases separated the two germline ends. CDR3 sequence: CASSDPHSPTDTQYF. The CDR3 DNA follows: TGTGCCAGCAGTGACCCTCATTCCCCCACAGATACGCAGTATTTT.

This clone came up a few times. The chain combines TRBV5-6 with TRBJ2-1, with D perhaps TRBD2 (5 bases). From germline, CDR1 is SGHDT and CDR2 YYEEEE. This CDR3 contains 16 residues. With 6 bases removed from V and 5 bases from J, the gap between germline ends came to 21 bases. The CDR3 nucleotides are TGTGCCAGCACCACTGAGGGTTACGGGCTGAACAATGAGCAGTTCTTC. Protein: CASTTEGYGLNNEQFF.

The chain employs TRBV28 and TRBJ2-7; TRBD1 agrees at 7 bases. The V and J ends lost 8 bases and 6 bases, in that order; junction bases with no gene match: 13. The germline V gene has CDR1 MDHEN and CDR2 SYDVKM. The CDR3 extends over 14 amino acids. The CDR3 here is CASRRVGTAGEQYF. CDR3 coding DNA: TGTGCCAGCCGCCGAGTCGGGACAGCCGGCGAGCAGTACTTC. Full variable domain (remainder filled in from reference TRBV28 and TRBJ2-7): DVKVTQSSRYLVKRTGEKVFLECVQDMDHENMFWYRQDPGLGLRLIYFSYDVKMKEKGDIPEGYSVSREKKERFSLILESASTNQTSMYLCASRRVGTAGEQYFGPGTRLTVT.